This T cell receptor (beta chain) was sequenced during a study of blood T cell repertoires in COVID-19. Study in general: Spain, Italy and the United States supplied samples that represented acute and convalescent COVID-19. T cells, B-cell-depleted T cells, or PBMCs provided the cDNA or gDNA that served as material.

The J segment lost 0 bases and the V segment lost 0 bases, leaving 2 bases of the junction unmatched. The CDR3 has 15 amino acids. Germline V CDR1 and CDR2: SGHNT, YYREEE (reference sequence). TCRdb's copy holds only in-frame clones and misses some; the assay was immunoSEQ multiplex PCR. Here the sample spans 400,000 to 500,000 clones, 86% being singletons. Sequencing was carried out using peripheral blood. This rearrangement joins TRBV5-4 to TRBJ2-7; 8 nucleotides align to TRBD2. The clonotype originates from a woman aged 25 to 45 with active or convalescent COVID-19. The CDR3: CASSLVAGGSYEQYF. The CDR3, as DNA: TGTGCCAGCAGCTTGGTGGCGGGGGGCTCCTACGAGCAGTACTTC.